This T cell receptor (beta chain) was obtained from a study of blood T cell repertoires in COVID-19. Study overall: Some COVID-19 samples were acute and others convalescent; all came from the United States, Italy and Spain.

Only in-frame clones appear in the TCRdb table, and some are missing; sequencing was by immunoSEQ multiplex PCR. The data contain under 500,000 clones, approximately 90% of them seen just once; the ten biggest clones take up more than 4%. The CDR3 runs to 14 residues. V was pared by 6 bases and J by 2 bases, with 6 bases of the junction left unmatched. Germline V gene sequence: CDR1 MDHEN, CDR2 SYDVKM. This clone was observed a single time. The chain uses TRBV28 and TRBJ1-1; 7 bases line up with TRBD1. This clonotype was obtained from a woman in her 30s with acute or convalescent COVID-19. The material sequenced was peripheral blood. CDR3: CASSLQGSNTEAFF. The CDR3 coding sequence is TGTGCCAGCAGCCTACAGGGGAGTAACACTGAAGCTTTCTTT.